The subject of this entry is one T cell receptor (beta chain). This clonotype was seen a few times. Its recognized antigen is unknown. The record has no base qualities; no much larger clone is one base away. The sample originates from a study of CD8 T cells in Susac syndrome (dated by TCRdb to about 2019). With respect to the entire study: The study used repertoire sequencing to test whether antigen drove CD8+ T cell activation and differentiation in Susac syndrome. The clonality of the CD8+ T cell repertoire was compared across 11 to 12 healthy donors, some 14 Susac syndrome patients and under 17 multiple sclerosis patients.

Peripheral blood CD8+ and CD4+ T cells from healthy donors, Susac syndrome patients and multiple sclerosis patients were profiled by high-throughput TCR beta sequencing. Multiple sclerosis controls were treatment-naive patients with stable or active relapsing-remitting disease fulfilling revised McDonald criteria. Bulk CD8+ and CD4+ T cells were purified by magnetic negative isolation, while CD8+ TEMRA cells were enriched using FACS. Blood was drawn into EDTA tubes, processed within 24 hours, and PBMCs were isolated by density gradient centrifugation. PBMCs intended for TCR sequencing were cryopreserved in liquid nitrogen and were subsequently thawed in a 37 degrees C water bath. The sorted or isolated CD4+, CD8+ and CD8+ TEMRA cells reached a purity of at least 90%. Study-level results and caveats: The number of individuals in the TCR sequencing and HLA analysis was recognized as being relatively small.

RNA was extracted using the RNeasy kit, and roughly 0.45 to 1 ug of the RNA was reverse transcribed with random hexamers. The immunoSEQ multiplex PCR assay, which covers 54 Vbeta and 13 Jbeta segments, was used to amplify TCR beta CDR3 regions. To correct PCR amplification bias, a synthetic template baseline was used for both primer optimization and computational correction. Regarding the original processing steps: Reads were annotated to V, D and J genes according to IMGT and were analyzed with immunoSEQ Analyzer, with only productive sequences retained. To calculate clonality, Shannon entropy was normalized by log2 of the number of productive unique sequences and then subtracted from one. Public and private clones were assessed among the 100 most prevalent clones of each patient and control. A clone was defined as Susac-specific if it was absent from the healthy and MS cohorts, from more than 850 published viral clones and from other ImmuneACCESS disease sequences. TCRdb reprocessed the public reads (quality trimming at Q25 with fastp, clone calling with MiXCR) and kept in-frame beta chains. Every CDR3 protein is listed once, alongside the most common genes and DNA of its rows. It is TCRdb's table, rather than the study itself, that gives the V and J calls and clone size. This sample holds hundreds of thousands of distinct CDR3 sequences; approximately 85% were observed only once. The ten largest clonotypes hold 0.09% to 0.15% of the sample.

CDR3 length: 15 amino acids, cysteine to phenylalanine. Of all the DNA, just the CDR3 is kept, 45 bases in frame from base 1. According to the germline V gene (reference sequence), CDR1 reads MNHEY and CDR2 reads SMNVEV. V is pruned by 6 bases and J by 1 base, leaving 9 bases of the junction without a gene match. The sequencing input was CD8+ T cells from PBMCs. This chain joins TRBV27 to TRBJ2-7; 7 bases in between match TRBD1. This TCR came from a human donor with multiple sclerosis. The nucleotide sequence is TGTGCCAGCAGCCCGAGACAGGGTCCTTCCTACGAGCAGTACTTC. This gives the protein CASSPRQGPSYEQYF.